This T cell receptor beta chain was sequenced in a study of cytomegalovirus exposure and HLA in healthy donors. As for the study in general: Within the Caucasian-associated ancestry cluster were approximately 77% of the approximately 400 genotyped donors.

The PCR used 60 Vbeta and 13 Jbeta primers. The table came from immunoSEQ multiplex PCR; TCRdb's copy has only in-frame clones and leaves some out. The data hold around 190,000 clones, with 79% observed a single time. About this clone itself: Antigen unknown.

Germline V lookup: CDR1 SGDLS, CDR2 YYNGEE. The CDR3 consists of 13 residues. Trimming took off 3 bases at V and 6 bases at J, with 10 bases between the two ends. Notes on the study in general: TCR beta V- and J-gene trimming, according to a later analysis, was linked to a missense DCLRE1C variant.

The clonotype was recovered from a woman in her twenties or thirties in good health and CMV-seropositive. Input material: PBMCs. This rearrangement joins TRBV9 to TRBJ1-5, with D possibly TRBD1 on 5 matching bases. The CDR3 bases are TGTGCCAGCAGCGCCGGGGGGAGTCAGCCCCAGCATTTT. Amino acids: CASSAGGSQPQHF.